This TCR beta chain originates from a study of spatial heterogeneity in lung cancer. Study as a whole: Detection of beta-chain sequences consistently exceeded that of alpha-chain sequences. Within raw reads, each unique TCR and UMI combination appeared on average more than ten times. Study results and caveats: Ubiquitous expanded tumor TCRs surfaced in blood more at resection than they did at follow-up.

Unique molecular identifiers, one per molecule, were present on every TCR cDNA molecule. TCRdb passed the 5' RACE reads through MiXCR, listing each CDR3 protein once. The table has 9,500 to 12,000 distinct CDR3 sequences, approximately 25% seen once. With respect to this clonotype: Its antigen remains unidentified.

The V gene's germline CDR1 is SGHAT and CDR2 FQNNGV. V lost 2 bases and J 6 bases, leaving 13 bases between the germline ends. The length of the CDR3 is 15 residues. Time point meaning: sample taken at primary tumor resection. Whole RNA, isolated from tumor, nontumor lung or frozen PBMC, was sequenced without prior sorting. This clonotype was sampled from a female donor with early-stage non-small cell lung cancer. The sample in question was PBMCs, obtained at surgery. The V gene is TRBV11-2, the J gene TRBJ2-2, with D maybe TRBD1 (6 bases). The CDR3 bases are TGTGCCAGCAGCTTAATCAGGGGACGATCCGGGGAGCTGTTTTTT. It encodes CASSLIRGRSGELFF. The full variable domain, completed using reference TRBV11-2 and TRBJ2-2, is EAGVAQSPRYKIIEKRQSVAFWCNPISGHATLYWYQQILGQGPKLLIQFQNNGVVDDSQLPKDRFSAERLKGVDSTLKIQPAKLEDSAVYLCASSLIRGRSGELFFGEGSRLTVL.